This T cell receptor beta chain was identified in a study of blood T cell repertoires in COVID-19. Across the whole study: COVID-19 samples from acute and convalescent phases originated in the United States, Italy and Spain.

V was clipped by 2 bases and J by 4 bases; unmatched bases: 0. There are 13 residues in the CDR3. Per germline, CDR1 KGHSH and CDR2 LQKENI. The method was immunoSEQ multiplex PCR; TCRdb's version includes in-frame clones alone and lacks a portion of them. This sample has about 380,000 clones, with around 89% found just once. Input material: PBMCs or T cells enriched from blood (not recorded which). This rearrangement joins TRBV18 to TRBJ2-5; the match to TRBD1 covers 8 bases. The receptor comes from a woman aged 18-30 years who had recovered from COVID-19. CDR3 residues: CASSPDRGETQYF. The CDR3 coding sequence is TGTGCCAGCTCACCAGACAGGGGAGAGACCCAGTACTTC.